The rows below give T cell receptor beta chains drawn from one sample of a study of Ad26.COV2.S vaccination and SARS-CoV-2 variants. Repertoires were generated with immunoSEQ multiplex PCR, while TCRdb's copy carries only in-frame clones and drops some. Here the sample spans roughly 700,000 clones, about 90% being singletons. The sequencing used peripheral blood, collected in a trial of Ad26.COV2.S vaccine versus placebo. These receptors all come from a person aged 18 to 65 who received the Ad26.COV2.S COVID-19 vaccine or a placebo. The CDR3 runs from the conserved cysteine through the conserved F or W. Each record gives: clone size, J gene, D gene, V gene, CDR3 protein, CDR3 DNA. The D gene is left open where the match is weak. Clone size is shown for a subset of rows, as once, few, many or a class of expanded clone.

>once|TRBJ1-6|TRBD1|TRBV4-3
CASSQEGRGGHQLHF
TGCGCCAGCAGCCAAGAGGGAAGAGGGGGCCACCAGCTCCACTTT
>.|TRBJ1-1|.|TRBV5-4
CASSLALLNTEAFF
TGTGCCAGCAGCCTCGCGTTATTGAACACTGAAGCTTTCTTT
>.|TRBJ1-5|TRBD1|TRBV7-8
CASSSSRGQGIDSNQPQHF
TGTGCCAGCAGCTCATCCCGGGGACAGGGAATTGATAGCAATCAGCCCCAGCATTTT
>.|TRBJ2-4|.|TRBV27
CASSLSGGLAKNIQYF
TGTGCCAGCAGTTTATCGGGTGGCCTAGCCAAAAACATTCAGTACTTC
>.|TRBJ1-1|.|TRBV21-1
CASSKFDGGKEVFF
TGTGCCAGCAGCAAATTTGATGGTGGAAAGGAAGTTTTCTTT
>.|TRBJ2-5|.|TRBV7-6
CASSLEADQETQYF
TGTGCCAGCAGCTTAGAGGCAGACCAAGAGACCCAGTACTTC
>.|TRBJ1-4|.|TRBV15
CATSRDRGAEREKLFF
TGTGCCACCAGCAGAGATCGTGGGGCCGAGCGCGAAAAACTGTTTTTT
>few|TRBJ2-7|TRBD2|TRBV4-2
CASSQRSGGISYEQYF
TGTGCCAGCAGCCAAAGGAGCGGGGGGATTTCCTACGAGCAGTACTTC
>.|TRBJ2-7|.|TRBV19
CASSMQLASYEQYF
TGTGCCAGTAGTATGCAGTTGGCCTCCTACGAGCAGTACTTC
>.|TRBJ1-6|.|TRBV19
CASLPRASNSPLHF
TGTGCCAGCCTTCCGAGGGCATCAAATTCACCCCTCCACTTT
>.|TRBJ2-6|.|TRBV7-6
CASSLPGNLANVLTF
TGTGCCAGCAGCTTACCAGGGAACCTGGCCAACGTCCTGACTTTC
>once|TRBJ1-3|.|TRBV27
CASSPLEAPIYF
TGTGCCAGCAGTCCGTTGGAGGCCCCCATATATTTT
>.|TRBJ1-3|TRBD1|TRBV18
CASSPPRGSRTGIVNTIYF
TGTGCCAGCTCACCGCCAAGGGGATCGAGGACAGGGATCGTGAACACCATATATTTT
>.|TRBJ2-1|TRBD1|TRBV24-1
CATSDPRTGGEQFF
TGTGCCACCAGTGATCCTCGGACAGGGGGCGAGCAGTTCTTC
>once|TRBJ2-1|.|TRBV5-4
CASYANGLEFSNEQFF
TGTGCCAGCTACGCGAATGGGCTAGAGTTTTCCAATGAGCAGTTCTTC
>.|TRBJ1-4|.|TRBV7-6
CASSLVGGDEKLFF
TGTGCCAGCAGCTTAGTAGGGGGGGATGAAAAACTGTTTTTT
>.|TRBJ2-3|TRBD2|TRBV7-2
CASSLLAGGVFF
TGTGCCAGCAGCTTACTAGCGGGAGGGGTTTTTTTT
>.|TRBJ2-2|.|TRBV30
CAWTRVNTGELFF
TGTGCCTGGACCAGGGTAAACACCGGGGAGCTGTTTTTT
>.|TRBJ2-5|.|TRBV3-1/TRBV3-2
CASSQDTVRETQYF
TGTGCCAGCAGCCAAGACACGGTCCGGGAGACCCAGTACTTC
>.|TRBJ2-2|.|TRBV9
CASNRGGISTGELFF
TGTGCCAGCAACCGAGGGGGAATCAGCACCGGGGAGCTGTTTTTT
>.|TRBJ1-1|.|TRBV7-2
CASSLAPGMDTEAFF
TGTGCCAGCAGCTTAGCTCCGGGGATGGACACTGAAGCTTTCTTT
>.|TRBJ2-7|TRBD2|TRBV6-2/TRBV6-3
CASSRGLAVEQYF
TGTGCCAGCAGCCGCGGACTAGCGGTAGAGCAGTACTTC
>.|TRBJ1-1|.|TRBV5-5
CASSLRRSWAEAFF
TGTGCCAGCAGCTTAAGGCGGAGTTGGGCTGAAGCTTTCTTT
>once|TRBJ2-7|TRBD1|TRBV19
CASSMGQGYEQYF
TGTGCCAGTAGTATGGGACAGGGCTACGAGCAGTACTTC
>.|TRBJ2-3|TRBD2|TRBV5-4
CASSASTSGRANTQYF
TGTGCCAGCAGCGCGTCGACTAGCGGGAGGGCCAATACGCAGTATTTT
>.|TRBJ2-5|TRBD2|TRBV3-1/TRBV3-2
CASSPGTSGEMYF
TGTGCCAGCAGCCCTGGGACTAGCGGGGAGATGTACTTC
>.|TRBJ1-2|TRBD1|TRBV19
CASSIRTGGDYGYTF
TGTGCCAGTAGTATACGGACAGGGGGTGACTATGGCTACACCTTC
>.|TRBJ1-1|TRBD1|TRBV6-5
CASSRGQFAEAFF
TGTGCCAGCAGTAGGGGACAGTTCGCTGAAGCTTTCTTT
>.|TRBJ2-7|TRBD2|TRBV6-5
CASSMREGPNEQYF
TGTGCCAGCAGTATGCGGGAGGGTCCCAACGAGCAGTACTTC
>few|TRBJ1-3|.|TRBV29-1
CSVGAGSMDTIYF
TGCAGCGTCGGGGCGGGCTCGATGGACACCATATATTTT
>.|TRBJ2-3|.|TRBV5-1
CASSLERGVSTDTQYF
TGCGCCAGCAGCTTGGAACGCGGGGTTAGCACAGATACGCAGTATTTT
>.|TRBJ2-3|.|TRBV23-1
CASSQSRGGLGTDTQYF
TGCGCCAGCAGTCAATCGAGAGGGGGTCTGGGCACAGATACGCAGTATTTT
>.|TRBJ1-4|TRBD1|TRBV6-5
CASSPTVGQVQKLFF
TGTGCCAGCAGTCCCACCGTGGGACAGGTTCAAAAACTGTTTTTT
>.|TRBJ1-1|.|TRBV5-1
CASSLTGNTEAFF
TGCGCCAGCAGCTTGACAGGGAACACTGAAGCTTTCTTT